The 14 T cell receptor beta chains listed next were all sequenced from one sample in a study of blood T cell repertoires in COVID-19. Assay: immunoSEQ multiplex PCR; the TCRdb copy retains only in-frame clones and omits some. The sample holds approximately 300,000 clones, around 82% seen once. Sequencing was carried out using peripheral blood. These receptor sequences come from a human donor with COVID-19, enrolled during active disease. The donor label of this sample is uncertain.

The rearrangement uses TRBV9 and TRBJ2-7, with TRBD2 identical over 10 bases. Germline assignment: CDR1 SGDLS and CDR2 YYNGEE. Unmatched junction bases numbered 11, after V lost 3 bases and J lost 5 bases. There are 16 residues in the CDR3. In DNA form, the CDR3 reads TGTGCCAGCAGCGCCCAACCGCTAGCGGGAGCCCACGAGCAGTACTTC. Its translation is CASSAQPLAGAHEQYF.

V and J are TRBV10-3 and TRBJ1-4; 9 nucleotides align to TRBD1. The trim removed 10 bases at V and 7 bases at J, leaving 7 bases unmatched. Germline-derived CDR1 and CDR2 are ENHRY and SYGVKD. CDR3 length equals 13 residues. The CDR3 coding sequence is TGTGCCACCTCCGGGACAGGGTTTGAAAAACTGTTTTTT. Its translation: CATSGTGFEKLFF.

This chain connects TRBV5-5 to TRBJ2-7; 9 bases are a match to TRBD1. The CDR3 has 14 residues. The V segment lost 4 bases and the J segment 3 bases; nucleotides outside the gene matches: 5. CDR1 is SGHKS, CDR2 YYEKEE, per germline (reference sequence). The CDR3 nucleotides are TGTGCCAGCAGCCTACAGGGGGCGCGCTACGAGCAGTACTTC. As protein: CASSLQGARYEQYF.

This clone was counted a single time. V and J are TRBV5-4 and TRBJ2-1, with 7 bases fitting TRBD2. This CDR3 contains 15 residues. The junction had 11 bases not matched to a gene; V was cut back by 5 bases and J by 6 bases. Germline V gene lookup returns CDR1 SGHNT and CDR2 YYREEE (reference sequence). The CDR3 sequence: CASSPGLAVRNEQFF. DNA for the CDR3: TGTGCCAGCAGTCCCGGGCTAGCGGTTCGCAATGAGCAGTTCTTC. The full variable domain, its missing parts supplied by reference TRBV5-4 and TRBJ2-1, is ETGVTQSPTHLIKTRGQQVTLRCSSQSGHNTVSWYQQALGQGPQFIFQYYREEENGRGNFPPRFSGLQFPNYSSELNVNALELDDSALYLCASSPGLAVRNEQFFGPGTRLTVL.

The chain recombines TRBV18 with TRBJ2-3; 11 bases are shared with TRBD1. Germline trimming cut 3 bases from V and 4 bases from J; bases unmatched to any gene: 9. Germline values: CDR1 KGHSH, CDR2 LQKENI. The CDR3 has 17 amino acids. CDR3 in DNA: TGTGCCAGCTCACCGGGTTCCGGGACAGGGGGACCAGATACGCAGTATTTT. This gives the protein CASSPGSGTGGPDTQYF.

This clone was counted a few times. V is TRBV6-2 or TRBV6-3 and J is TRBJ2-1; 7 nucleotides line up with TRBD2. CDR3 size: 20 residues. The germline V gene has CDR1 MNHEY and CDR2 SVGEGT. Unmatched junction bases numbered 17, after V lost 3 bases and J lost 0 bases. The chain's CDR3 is CASSYSPIQRGFFSYNEQFF. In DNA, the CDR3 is TGTGCCAGCAGTTATTCCCCAATACAGCGGGGCTTCTTCTCCTACAATGAGCAGTTCTTC.

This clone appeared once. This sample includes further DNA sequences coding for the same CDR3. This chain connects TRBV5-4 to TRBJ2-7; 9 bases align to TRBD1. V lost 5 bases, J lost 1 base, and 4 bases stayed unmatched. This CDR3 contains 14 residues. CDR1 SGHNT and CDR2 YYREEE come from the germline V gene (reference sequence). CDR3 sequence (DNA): TGTGCCAGCAGTTCGGGACAGGGTTCCTACGAGCAGTACTTC. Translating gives CASSSGQGSYEQYF.

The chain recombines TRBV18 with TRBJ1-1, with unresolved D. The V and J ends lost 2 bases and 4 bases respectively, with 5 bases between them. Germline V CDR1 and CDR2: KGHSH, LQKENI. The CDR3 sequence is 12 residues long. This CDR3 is CASSPTSTEAFF. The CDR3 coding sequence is TGTGCCAGCTCACCAACATCCACTGAAGCTTTCTTT. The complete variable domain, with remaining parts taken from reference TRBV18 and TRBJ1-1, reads NAGVMQNPRHLVRRRGQEARLRCSPMKGHSHVYWYRQLPEEGLKFMVYLQKENIIDESGMPKERFSAEFPKEGPSILRIQQVVRGDSAAYFCASSPTSTEAFFGQGTRLTVV.

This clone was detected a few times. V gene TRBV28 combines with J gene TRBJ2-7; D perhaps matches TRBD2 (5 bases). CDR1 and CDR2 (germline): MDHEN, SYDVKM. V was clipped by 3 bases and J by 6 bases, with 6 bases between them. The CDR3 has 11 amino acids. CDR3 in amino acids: CASSFRGEQYF. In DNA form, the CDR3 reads TGTGCCAGCAGTTTTCGGGGCGAGCAGTACTTC.

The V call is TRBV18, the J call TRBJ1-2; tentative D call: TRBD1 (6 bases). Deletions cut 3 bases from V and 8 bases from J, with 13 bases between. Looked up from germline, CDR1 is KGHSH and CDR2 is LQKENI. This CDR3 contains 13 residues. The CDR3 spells CASSPKGGDGYTF. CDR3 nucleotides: TGTGCCAGCTCACCGAAGGGGGGGGACGGCTACACCTTC. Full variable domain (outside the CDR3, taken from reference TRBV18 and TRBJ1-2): NAGVMQNPRHLVRRRGQEARLRCSPMKGHSHVYWYRQLPEEGLKFMVYLQKENIIDESGMPKERFSAEFPKEGPSILRIQQVVRGDSAAYFCASSPKGGDGYTFGSGTRLTVV.

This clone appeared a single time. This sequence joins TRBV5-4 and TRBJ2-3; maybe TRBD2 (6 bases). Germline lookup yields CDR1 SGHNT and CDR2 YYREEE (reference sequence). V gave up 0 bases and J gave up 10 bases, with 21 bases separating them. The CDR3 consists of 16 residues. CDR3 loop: CASSLDGSLEERAQYF. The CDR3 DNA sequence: TGTGCCAGCAGCTTGGACGGGAGTCTTGAAGAACGGGCGCAGTATTTT.

The CDR3 DNA reads as TGTGCCAGCAGCTTCGCGGACGGCTTCTCGGGGACTGAAGCTTTCTTT. Translating it yields CASSFADGFSGTEAFF. This chain links TRBV11-2 with TRBJ1-1, with D hard to call. Germline V gene sequence: CDR1 SGHAT, CDR2 FQNNGV. The V end was cut by 3 bases, the J end by 5 bases, with 19 bases between. The CDR3 covers 16 residues.

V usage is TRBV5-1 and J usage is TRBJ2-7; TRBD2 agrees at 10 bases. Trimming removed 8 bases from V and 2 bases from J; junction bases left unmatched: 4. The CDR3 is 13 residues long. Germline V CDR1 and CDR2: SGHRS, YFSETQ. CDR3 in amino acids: CASRTSGTYEQYF. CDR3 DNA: TGCGCCAGTAGGACTAGCGGCACCTACGAGCAGTACTTC.

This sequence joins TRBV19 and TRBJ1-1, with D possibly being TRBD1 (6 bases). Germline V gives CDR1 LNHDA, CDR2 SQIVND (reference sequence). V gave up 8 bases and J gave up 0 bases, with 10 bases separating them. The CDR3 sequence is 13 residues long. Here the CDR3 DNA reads TGTGCCAGTGGACAGACAGTGAACACTGAAGCTTTCTTT. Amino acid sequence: CASGQTVNTEAFF.